This T cell receptor beta chain was recovered during a study of CD8+CD57+ T cells in acquired aplastic anemia. The overall study: DNA recovered from sorted CD4+ and CD8+ cells had a mean of approximately 3.2 ug.

TCR beta VDJ and CDR3 profiling used genomic DNA as template. MiXCR was run by TCRdb on the reads, yielding one entry per CDR3 protein. This table holds 65,000 to 85,000 distinct CDR3 sequences, around half found once. J lost 6 bases, V lost 5 bases, and 5 bases had no gene match. The CDR3 spans 14 residues. V usage is TRBV12-3 or TRBV12-4 and J usage is TRBJ2-7, with TRBD1 matching 12 bases. Sample: sorted CD4+, CD8+, or CD8+CD57+ T cells (not recorded which) from PBMCs. The sequence was obtained from a human donor in good health, serving as a control. Written as DNA, the CDR3 is TGTGCCAGCAGTGCGGGACAGGGGGCGGGCGAGCAGTACTTC. Protein sequence: CASSAGQGAGEQYF.